This T cell receptor (beta chain) emerged from a study of blood T cells in healthy people across ages. V was trimmed by 1 base and J by 3 bases, leaving 15 bases between them. Germline values: CDR1 MNHEY, CDR2 SVGAGI. The CDR3 has 16 residues. Sample-barcoded 5' priming and a J-beta primer mix drove a second PCR of about 6 to 11 cycles. A single record per CDR3 protein comes from TCRdb applying MiXCR to the 5' RACE reads. The sample yields 700,000 or so distinct CDR3 sequences, 35% to 50% seen once. The sequenced material came from blood. The origin of this receptor is a man older than 75 in good health. The chain combines TRBV6-5 with TRBJ1-1; the D gene is possibly TRBD1 (5 bases). The CDR3: CASSYWTAMGDTEAFF. DNA of the CDR3: TGTGCCAGCAGTTACTGGACGGCCATGGGGGACACTGAAGCTTTCTTT.